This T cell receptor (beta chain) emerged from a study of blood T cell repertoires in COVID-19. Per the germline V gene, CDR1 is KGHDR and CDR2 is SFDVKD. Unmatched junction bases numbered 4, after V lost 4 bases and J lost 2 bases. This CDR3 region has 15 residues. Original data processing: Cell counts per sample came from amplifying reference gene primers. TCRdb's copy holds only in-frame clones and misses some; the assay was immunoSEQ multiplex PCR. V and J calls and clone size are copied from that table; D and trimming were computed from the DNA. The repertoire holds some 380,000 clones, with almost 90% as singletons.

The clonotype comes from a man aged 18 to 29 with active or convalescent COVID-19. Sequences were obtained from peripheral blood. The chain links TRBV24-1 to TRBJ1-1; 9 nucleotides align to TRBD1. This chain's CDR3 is CATSDSDRGNTEAFF. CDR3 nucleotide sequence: TGTGCCACCAGTGACTCGGACAGGGGAAACACTGAAGCTTTCTTT.